Below are 20 T cell receptor gamma chains sequenced from a single sample in a study of gamma delta lymphoproliferative disorders and STAT genes. TCRdb re-called the multiplex PCR reads using CATT. In the table there are 1,500 to 2,000 gamma-chain clones, 9.5% to 10% of which are singletons. The receptor sequences were amplified from genomic DNA of peripheral blood mononuclear cells. Sequencing was performed on blood. These receptors all come from a human donor in good health.

In this sample, this clone is medium-sized (0.01 to 0.1%). The chain employs TRGV2 and TRGJP1. As TCRdb names no J gene, one was assigned here on the basis of a DNA match to germline. V gave up 0 bases and J gave up 6 bases; unmatched junction bases: 4. The germline V gene encodes CDR1 EGSNGY and CDR2 YDSYNSKV. CDR3 length: 14 amino acids. For the CDR3, the DNA is TGTGCCACCTGGGACGGGCGGTCTGGTTGGTTCAAGATATTT. Translated, it gives CATWDGRSGWFKIF.

This clone qualifies as medium-sized. The V gene is TRGV4, the J gene TRGJ1 or TRGJ2. TCRdb carries no J gene annotation; the J gene was assigned here by matching the DNA with germline. After removal of 2 bases from V and 6 bases from J, the junction contained 7 bases not matched to a gene. The CDR3 totals 13 residues. Germline assignment: CDR1 EGSTGY and CDR2 YDSYTSSV. DNA for the CDR3: TGTGCCACCTGGGATGCGGAGGTTTATAAGAAACTCTTT. It codes for CATWDAEVYKKLF.

By proportion, this clone is large (0.1 to 1%). The chain combines TRGV10 with TRGJP1. The J gene is absent in TCRdb and was assigned here via DNA matching to germline. TRGV10 is designated an ORF whose function remains uncertain. Trimming took 8 bases from V and 0 from J; bases not matched to a gene: 7. This CDR3 has 15 amino acids. The CDR3 loop is CAAWEANTTGWFKIF. CDR3 coding DNA: TGTGCTGCGTGGGAGGCCAATACCACTGGTTGGTTCAAGATATTT.

By proportion, this clone is medium-sized. The chain combines TRGV3 with TRGJ1 or TRGJ2. The J gene, absent from TCRdb, was called here by matching the DNA to germline. The CDR3 sequence is 11 residues long. J lost 6 bases, V lost 3 bases, and 2 bases had no gene match. In germline, CDR1 is VTNTFY, CDR2 YDVSTARD (reference sequence). CDR3 sequence reads: CATWDFYKKLF. The CDR3 nucleotides are TGTGCCACCTGGGACTTTTATAAGAAACTCTTT.

This clone qualifies as medium-sized (0.01 to 0.1%). The chain joins TRGV2 to TRGJ1 or TRGJ2. TCRdb supplies no J gene; here it was assigned by aligning the nucleotide sequence to germline. V dropped 12 bases and J dropped 5; count of bases not matched to a gene: 19. This CDR3 region has 14 residues. Germline V gene sequence: CDR1 EGSNGY, CDR2 YDSYNSKV. CDR3 region: CAPIGVKFHYKKLF. CDR3 in DNA: TGTGCCCCCATCGGGGTCAAGTTTCATTATAAGAAACTCTTT.

By proportion, this clone is medium-sized. At the DNA level, this CDR3 is encoded by other sequences in the same sample as well. This chain joins TRGV2 and TRGJ1 or TRGJ2. The J gene, left out of TCRdb, was set here by checking the DNA against germline. The CDR3 spans 12 residues. With 0 bases clipped from V and 9 bases from J, the junction kept 5 bases outside the gene matches. The germline V gene encodes CDR1 EGSNGY and CDR2 YDSYNSKV. The CDR3 DNA reads TGTGCCACCTGGGACGGGCGCCCTAAGAAACTCTTT. It specifies CATWDGRPKKLF.

Sample share makes this clone medium-sized. The genes are TRGV9 and TRGJ1 or TRGJ2. The J gene was missing in TCRdb and was found by matching the end of the DNA to germline. Germline V gene data show CDR1 as GITISATS and CDR2 as ISYDGTV (reference sequence). This CDR3 spans 14 amino acids. The ends lost 1 base at V and 0 bases at J; junction bases unmatched: 3. CDR3 sequence: CALWEVRNYYKKLF. The CDR3 nucleotides read TGTGCCTTGTGGGAGGTCAGGAATTATTATAAGAAACTCTTT.

This clone is deemed medium-sized. The chain recombines TRGV3 with TRGJP. TCRdb supplies no J gene; here it was assigned by aligning the nucleotide sequence to germline. Germline CDR1 and CDR2: VTNTFY and YDVSTARD (reference sequence). The CDR3 loop spans 15 amino acids. The V gene end was trimmed by 6 bases and the J gene end by 5 bases; junction bases not matched to a gene: 4. The DNA for the CDR3 is TGTGCCACCTGGACCAAAGAGTTGGGCAAAAAAATCAAGGTATTT. Protein sequence: CATWTKELGKKIKVF.

By sample fraction, this clone is medium-sized (0.01 to 0.1%). The chain is built from TRGV9 and TRGJ1 or TRGJ2. TCRdb is silent on the J gene; assignment here came from matching the DNA to germline. The CDR3 contains 16 residues. Trimming cost V 0 bases and J 4 bases; bases outside gene matches: 12. Per the germline V gene, CDR1 is GITISATS and CDR2 is ISYDGTV (reference sequence). CDR3 coding DNA: TGTGCCTTGTGGGAGGTGCTAGATTCGGGGTATTATAAGAAACTCTTT. It specifies CALWEVLDSGYYKKLF.

This clone is large. The chain joins TRGV8 to TRGJ1 or TRGJ2. TCRdb offers no J gene call, so here the DNA was matched to germline to obtain one. The CDR3 runs 13 residues. In germline, CDR1 is VENAVY, CDR2 YDSYNSRV. V was clipped by 6 bases and J by 0 bases; unmatched bases: 5. DNA for the CDR3: TGTGCCACCTGGTCATCGAATTATTATAAGAAACTCTTT. Its protein product is CATWSSNYYKKLF.

This clone is medium-sized (0.01 to 0.1%) in the sample. The chain combines TRGV10 with TRGJP1. TCRdb records no J gene; here it was assigned by comparing the DNA to germline. TRGV10 is given ORF status, its function remaining uncertain. Unmatched junction bases numbered 14, after V lost 8 bases and J lost 1 base. The CDR3 covers 17 residues. Here the CDR3 reads CAAWDPLTGTTGWFKIF. In DNA, the CDR3 is TGTGCTGCGTGGGATCCCCTAACAGGTACCACTGGTTGGTTCAAGATATTT.

This clone rates as medium-sized. V is TRGV4 and J is TRGJ1 or TRGJ2. TCRdb carries no J gene annotation; the J gene was assigned here by matching the DNA with germline. V gave up 3 bases and J gave up 6 bases; unmatched junction bases: 5. The CDR3 runs 12 residues. The germline gives CDR1 EGSTGY, CDR2 YDSYTSSV. CDR3 residues: CATWDLAYKKLF. Written as DNA, the CDR3 is TGTGCCACCTGGGATTTGGCTTATAAGAAACTCTTT.

This clone qualifies as medium-sized. The V gene is TRGV9, the J gene TRGJP. TCRdb offers no J gene call, so here the DNA was matched to germline to obtain one. The CDR3 spans 18 residues. Germline V gene sequence: CDR1 GITISATS, CDR2 ISYDGTV (reference sequence). V lost 3 bases to trimming and J lost 6 bases; unmatched junction nucleotides: 11. The CDR3 is CALWENPSGELGKKIKVF. Here the CDR3 DNA reads TGTGCCTTGTGGGAGAATCCCTCGGGAGAGTTGGGCAAAAAAATCAAGGTATTT.

This clone counts as large. The chain recombines TRGV10 with TRGJ1 or TRGJ2. TCRdb lists no J gene, so it was determined here by aligning the DNA to germline. TRGV10 is labeled an ORF, and its function is uncertain. Germline trimming cut 8 bases from V and 1 base from J; bases unmatched to any gene: 9. The length of the CDR3 is 14 residues. The DNA for the CDR3 is TGTGCTGCGTGGGATTCTGGAAATTATTATAAGAAACTCTTT. Translating it yields CAAWDSGNYYKKLF.

This clone is medium-sized in the sample. Other nucleotide sequences in the sample specify the same CDR3. The chain carries TRGV8 and TRGJ1 or TRGJ2. No J gene was available from TCRdb, and it was assigned here by a germline match of the DNA. Germline CDR1 is VENAVY and CDR2 is YDSYNSRV. The length of the CDR3 is 11 residues. Trimming removed 0 bases from V and 12 bases from J; junction bases left unmatched: 5. DNA for the CDR3: TGTGCCACCTGGGATAGGCCAAGGAAACTCTTT. The encoded protein is CATWDRPRKLF.

This clone is labeled medium-sized. The genes are TRGV11 and TRGJ1 or TRGJ2. TCRdb supplies no J gene; here it was assigned by aligning the nucleotide sequence to germline. TRGV11 is an open reading frame, and its role is uncertain. The CDR3 extends over 14 amino acids. J lost 1 base, V lost 3 bases, and 3 bases had no gene match. The CDR3 DNA sequence: TGTGCCTGCTGGATTAGGGTCAATTATTATAAGAAACTCTTT. It codes for CACWIRVNYYKKLF.

Within the sample, this clone is medium-sized. The rearrangement links TRGV9 to TRGJ1 or TRGJ2. Matching the DNA to germline supplied the J gene, which TCRdb does not give. V shed 0 bases, J shed 5 bases, and the junction held 4 bases outside the gene matches. The V gene's germline CDR1 is GITISATS and CDR2 ISYDGTV (reference sequence). The CDR3 is 13 residues long. The CDR3 sequence is CALWEVSDYKKLF. The CDR3 DNA follows: TGTGCCTTGTGGGAGGTGTCGGATTATAAGAAACTCTTT.

By proportion, this clone is medium-sized. The CDR3 here is CATWEGWYYKKLF. In nucleotides, the CDR3 is TGTGCCACCTGGGAGGGGTGGTATTATAAGAAACTCTTT. The rearrangement joins TRGV2 to TRGJ1 or TRGJ2. The J gene comes from matching the DNA to germline here; TCRdb lacks it. Germline V gene data show CDR1 as EGSNGY and CDR2 as YDSYNSKV. The length of the CDR3 is 13 residues. The junction had 7 bases not matched to a gene; V was cut back by 4 bases and J by 4 bases.

Sample share makes this clone medium-sized. J is TRGJ1 or TRGJ2 and V is TRGV10. TCRdb is silent on the J gene; assignment here came from matching the DNA to germline. TRGV10 is noted as an ORF with a role that remains uncertain. This CDR3 region has 16 residues. V was pared by 8 bases and J by 4 bases, with 18 bases of the junction left unmatched. CDR3 DNA sequence: TGTGCTGCGTGGGATTATAAAGAAGCGAACTATTATAAGAAACTCTTT. Encoded protein: CAAWDYKEANYYKKLF.

This clone is medium-sized in the sample. The genes are TRGV4 and TRGJ1 or TRGJ2. The J gene was not available in TCRdb and was assigned here by matching the DNA to germline segments. The CDR3 sequence is 12 residues long. V lost 1 base, J lost 9 bases, and 6 bases stayed unmatched. Germline V lookup: CDR1 EGSTGY, CDR2 YDSYTSSV. The CDR3: CATWDGDCKKLF. In DNA form, the CDR3 reads TGTGCCACCTGGGATGGCGATTGTAAGAAACTCTTT.